A selection of T cell receptor beta chains follows, all from one sample in a study of shared clonotypes between healthy human individuals. Generated by immunoSEQ multiplex PCR, the TCRdb table keeps only in-frame clones and is missing some. The data hold roughly 2.5 million clones, with around nine tenths observed a single time. Sequencing was done on a sample of naive CD4+ T cells sorted from blood. These receptors were collected from a young man in good health. Both conserved end residues are part of each CDR3. The D gene is left open where the match is weak.

d_gene	v_gene	j_gene	CDR3nt	CDR3aa
TRBD1	TRBV10-3	TRBJ2-7	TGTGCCATCAGTGACACAGGGGTCCTCGAGCAGTACTTC	CAISDTGVLEQYF
.	TRBV5-1	TRBJ1-2	TGCGCCAGCAGCTTGGGTAGGGCAGATAACTATGGCTACACCTTC	CASSLGRADNYGYTF
TRBD1	TRBV28	TRBJ2-2	TGTGCCAGCGCCCGCCCGTGGACAGGGGTCTTCACCGGGGAGCTGTTTTTT	CASARPWTGVFTGELFF
.	TRBV4-1	TRBJ1-4	TGCGCCAGCAGCCAAGTCACGGGGGCAACTAATGAAAAACTGTTTTTT	CASSQVTGATNEKLFF
.	TRBV5-4	TRBJ2-5	TGTGCCAGCAGCTTGGGCGGGCCCCCTCAAGAGACCCAGTACTTC	CASSLGGPPQETQYF
TRBD2	TRBV10-3	TRBJ2-7	TGTGCCATCATCGGGACTAGCGGGATCGGGTTTCCCTACGAGCAGTACTTC	CAIIGTSGIGFPYEQYF
TRBD2	TRBV5-4	TRBJ2-3	TGTGCCAGCAGCTTGGGGATAGCGGGGACTAGCACAGATACGCAGTATTTT	CASSLGIAGTSTDTQYF
TRBD1	TRBV7-9	TRBJ2-1	TGTGCCAGCAGCTCCGCAGGGGGCGCGTACAATGAGCAGTTCTTC	CASSSAGGAYNEQFF
.	TRBV6-6	TRBJ2-3	TGTGCCAGCAGCCAAAACGGGCAGGCGGATACGCAGTATTTT	CASSQNGQADTQYF
.	TRBV9	TRBJ2-1	TGTGCCAGCAGCGTAGGCGTGGTCTTACCGACCGATGAGCAGTTCTTC	CASSVGVVLPTDEQFF
.	TRBV9	TRBJ2-2	TGTGCCAGCAGCGTACTTATGGGGGCGCCCGGGGAGCTGTTTTTT	CASSVLMGAPGELFF
TRBD1	TRBV6-5	TRBJ1-4	TGTGCCAGCAGCTACTCCAGGGGGCCTCTGTTTTTT	CASSYSRGPLFF
.	TRBV5-4	TRBJ2-2	TGTGCCAGCAGCTTGGACAGGAGGAACGGGGAGCTGTTTTTT	CASSLDRRNGELFF
.	TRBV19	TRBJ1-5	TGTGCCAGTAGTATACAGGGGATGGGGAATCAGCCCCAGCATTTT	CASSIQGMGNQPQHF
.	TRBV18	TRBJ1-3	TGTGCCAGCTCACCACCTACGGTCTCTGGAAACACCATATATTTT	CASSPPTVSGNTIYF
.	TRBV30	TRBJ1-3	TGTGCCTGGAGTGTACGGGGGCTTCTTGGAAACACCATATATTTT	CAWSVRGLLGNTIYF
.	TRBV6-1	TRBJ1-6	TGTGCCAGCAGTTTCCCGGACGGCAATAATTCACCCCTCCACTTT	CASSFPDGNNSPLHF
.	TRBV7-2	TRBJ2-5	TGTGCCAGCAGCTTCGTGGGGGGAGGAGAGACCCAGTACTTC	CASSFVGGGETQYF
TRBD1	TRBV18	TRBJ1-5	TGTGCCAGCGCCCTCGACAGGGCCCGGAATCAGCCCCAGCATTTT	CASALDRARNQPQHF
TRBD2	TRBV7-2	TRBJ2-3	TGTGCCAGCAGCTTAGGCATGGCGGGAGTGGGAGATACGCAGTATTTT	CASSLGMAGVGDTQYF
TRBD1	TRBV5-6	TRBJ1-6	TGTGCCAGCAGCTCACAGACAGGGCATAATTCACCCCTCCACTTT	CASSSQTGHNSPLHF
TRBD2	TRBV2	TRBJ2-3	TGTGCCAGCCTCACAACTTTAGCGGGAGTAACAGATACGCAGTATTTT	CASLTTLAGVTDTQYF
.	TRBV25-1	TRBJ2-1	TGTGCCAGCAGTGATTGGGGGTTAGGGGGATACAATGAGCAGTTCTTC	CASSDWGLGGYNEQFF